This T cell receptor (beta chain) was sequenced for a study of T cells expressing NK-cell markers. Study-wide points: Dominant NKG2C+ clonotypes were found to form about 1.0-7.5% of CD8+ T cells in about six donors.

In regard to this clonotype: Its specificity is not known.

The CDR3 sequence is 17 residues long. Looked up from germline, CDR1 is DFQATT and CDR2 is SNEGSKA (reference sequence). Researchers built TCR beta cDNA using 5'RACE template switching with UMIs. TCRdb reanalyzed the 5' RACE reads, giving one entry per CDR3 protein sequence and no DNA. The sample has 500,000 to 600,000 distinct CDR3 sequences; the top ten hold under 4.5%. This chain connects TRBV20-1 to TRBJ2-1; TCRdb selects TRBD1, and the lack of DNA leaves this call unchecked. The origin of this receptor is a man aged 18 to 30 in good health. What was sequenced was blood T cells: a sorted CD56 or NKG2C T cell subset, CD4+ or CD8+ T cells, or bulk PBMC T cells (not recorded which). CDR3 sequence reads: CSARDGTVRSSYNEQFF.